A single sample gave rise to the 5 T cell receptor beta chains below, sequenced in a study of spatial heterogeneity in lung cancer. Points from the study as a whole: Tumoral mutation counts were tracked by counts of expanded intratumoral alpha and beta TCRs.

These TCRs' antigens remain unknown. Time point meaning: sample taken at primary tumor resection. Using its own MiXCR run on the 5' RACE reads, TCRdb lists one record per CDR3 protein. In the table there are about 18,000 distinct CDR3 sequences, 9.6% of which are singletons. This specimen was lung tumor tissue, taken at surgery. These receptors all stem from a female donor with early-stage non-small cell lung cancer.

The sample holds a few counts of this clonotype. With the library built for alpha chains, this beta chain is off target and its frequency is not meaningful. The chain combines TRBV12-3 or TRBV12-4 with TRBJ2-7; D not resolved. The CDR3 runs 13 residues. V lost 6 bases and J lost 6, with 15 bases in between. The CDR3 DNA is TGTGCCAGCAGCCCTCAGTCGGCGGCCGAGCAGTACTTC. Residues: CASSPQSAAEQYF.

This clonotype was seen repeatedly, ten times or more. The library was designed around alpha chains, so this beta chain is a stray read whose abundance carries little weight. The chain is built from TRBV9 and TRBJ2-5; 9 bases fit TRBD2. The germline CDR1 and CDR2 sequences are SGDLS and YYNGEE. With 0 bases clipped from V and 4 bases from J, the junction kept 7 bases outside the gene matches. The CDR3 is 16 residues long. CDR3 bases: TGTGCCAGCAGCGTAGCAGGAGCGGGGGGTGGAGAGACCCAGTACTTC. Its protein is CASSVAGAGGGETQYF.

This clonotype was observed at least ten times. Since the library was made to target alpha chains, this beta chain is a stray read and its abundance is not meaningful. The rearrangement joins TRBV7-3 to TRBJ2-2; no definite D call. CDR1 and CDR2 from the germline V gene are SGHTA and FQGTGA. CDR3 length equals 14 residues. V dropped 5 bases and J dropped 0 bases, with 7 bases sitting between them. CDR3 nucleotide sequence: TGTGCCAGCAGCCCGACTGCGAACACCGGGGAGCTGTTTTTT. This codes for CASSPTANTGELFF. The variable domain in full, completed from reference TRBV7-3 and TRBJ2-2, reads GAGVSQTPSNKVTEKGKYVELRCDPISGHTALYWYRQSLGQGPEFLIYFQGTGAADDSGLPNDRFFAVRPEGSVSTLKIQRTERGDSAVYLCASSPTANTGELFFGEGSRLTVL.

Only a few counts were recorded for this clonotype. For a library built for alpha chains, this beta chain is a stray read; little rests on its size. The rearrangement joins TRBV12-3 or TRBV12-4 to TRBJ2-3; D may match TRBD1 or TRBD2 (6 bases each). The length of the CDR3 is 13 residues. V gave up 7 bases and J gave up 8 bases, with 16 bases separating them. The CDR3 bases are TGTGCCAGCACCGAGAATTCGGGGGCTACGCAGTATTTT. Amino acids: CASTENSGATQYF.

Ten or more counts support this clonotype. The size of this beta chain means little, since it is a stray read in a library made for alpha chains. J is TRBJ1-2 and V is TRBV29-1; TRBD1 matches 7 bases. Germline V lookup: CDR1 SQVTM, CDR2 ANQGSEA. The CDR3 loop spans 12 amino acids. Here the CDR3 DNA reads TGCAGGGCCGGACAGGACCGATATGGCTACACCTTC. It yields the protein CRAGQDRYGYTF. The variable domain in full, completed from reference TRBV29-1 and TRBJ1-2, reads SAVISQKPSRDICQRGTSLTIQCQVDSQVTMMFWYRQQPGQSLTLIATANQGSEATYESGFVIDKFPISRPNLTFSTLTVSNMSPEDSSIYLCRAGQDRYGYTFGSGTRLTVV.